These 25 T cell receptor beta chains share one sample of origin, sequenced in a study of cytomegalovirus exposure and HLA in healthy donors. Here immunoSEQ multiplex PCR was the method, and the copy in TCRdb shows in-frame clones only, minus some. The sample holds 200,000 to 250,000 clones; roughly 87% are singletons and the top ten take around 11%. The sample was PBMCs. All receptors come from a man between 18 and 35 years old in good health and CMV-seropositive.

The CDR3 protein is CASSGQLGSPSYEQYF. DNA for the CDR3: TGTGCCAGCAGTGGCCAACTTGGATCCCCCTCCTACGAGCAGTACTTC. The rearrangement uses TRBV27 and TRBJ2-7; D gene ambiguous. Germline CDR1 is MNHEY and CDR2 is SMNVEV (reference sequence). This CDR3 spans 16 amino acids. V was clipped by 5 bases and J by 0 bases, with 17 bases between them.

The genes are TRBV5-6 and TRBJ2-3, with TRBD1 as a possible D gene (6 bases). This CDR3 is built from 14 residues. Germline V lookup: CDR1 SGHDT, CDR2 YYEEEE. Trimming took off 4 bases at V and 7 bases at J, with 16 bases between the two ends. The CDR3 reads CASSRGQPSNTQYF. Written as DNA, the CDR3 is TGTGCCAGCAGCCGAGGACAGCCTTCCAATACGCAGTATTTT.

V usage is TRBV19 and J usage is TRBJ1-5; D not resolved. In germline, CDR1 is LNHDA, CDR2 SQIVND (reference sequence). V gave up 5 bases and J gave up 0 bases, with 11 bases separating them. The CDR3 runs 15 residues. The CDR3 spells CASSAFGYSNQPQHF. The CDR3 DNA reads as TGTGCCAGTAGTGCCTTCGGGTATAGCAATCAGCCCCAGCATTTT.

The V call is TRBV27, the J call TRBJ2-2; TRBD2 might be the D (5 bases). Trimming pared 5 bases from V and 4 bases from J, leaving 17 bases between. This CDR3 is built from 16 residues. Germline values: CDR1 MNHEY, CDR2 SMNVEV (reference sequence). CDR3: CASSPTGFSGTGELFF. In DNA form, the CDR3 reads TGTGCCAGCAGTCCCACGGGGTTCTCGGGCACCGGGGAGCTGTTTTTT.

The chain is built from TRBV7-2 and TRBJ2-7; D possibly matches TRBD1 or TRBD2 (5 bases each). Germline CDR1 is SGHTA and CDR2 is FQGNSA. The CDR3 is 15 residues long. Trimming removed 2 bases at V and 0 bases at J, with 11 bases between. In nucleotides, the CDR3 is TGTGCCAGCAGCTTATACCGGGGACCCTCCTACGAGCAGTACTTC. It yields the protein CASSLYRGPSYEQYF.

The chain has TRBV30 and TRBJ2-7; D not certain. The CDR3 is 11 amino acids. The V and J ends lost 0 bases and 4 bases respectively, with 4 bases between them. The germline gives CDR1 GTSNPN, CDR2 SVGIG (reference sequence). In DNA form, the CDR3 reads TGTGCCTGGAGTGTACGGTACGAGCAGTACTTC. Translating it yields CAWSVRYEQYF. Looking up the rest from reference TRBV30 and TRBJ2-7 gives the full variable domain: SQTIHQWPATLVQPVGSPLSLECTVEGTSNPNLYWYRQAAGRGLQLLFYSVGIGQISSEVPQNLSASRPQDRQFILSSKKLLLSDSGFYLCAWSVRYEQYFGPGTRLTVT.

The gene calls are TRBV25-1 and TRBJ2-1, with unresolved D. Germline CDR1 MGHDK, CDR2 SYGVNS. The CDR3 runs 14 residues. Between the trimmed V and J ends, which lost 7 bases and 5 bases, there was a span of 15 bases. The CDR3 coding sequence is TGTGCCAGCACGCGGTCTGGATACGACAATGAGCAGTTCTTC. Protein: CASTRSGYDNEQFF.

This chain links TRBV7-2 with TRBJ2-2, with D possibly matching TRBD1 (6 bases). The CDR3 length is 14 residues. Germline V gene data show CDR1 as SGHTA and CDR2 as FQGNSA. V was shortened by 1 base and J by 5 bases, with 8 bases between the two germline ends. The CDR3 reads CASSLGGGTGELFF. CDR3 bases: TGTGCCAGCAGCTTAGGAGGGGGAACCGGGGAGCTGTTTTTT.

J is TRBJ1-1 and V is TRBV6-6; no clear D gene. Between the trimmed V and J ends, which lost 6 bases and 4 bases, there was a span of 12 bases. The CDR3 is made up of 13 amino acids. Per germline, CDR1 MNHNY and CDR2 SVGAGI (reference sequence). The CDR3 DNA reads TGTGCCAGCAGGCCGTCGGCGAGCACTGAAGCTTTCTTT. Its translation is CASRPSASTEAFF.

This clone was counted once. The chain employs TRBV18 and TRBJ1-1; no reliable D call. Germline values: CDR1 KGHSH, CDR2 LQKENI. Trimming stripped 3 bases from V and 3 bases from J, with 11 bases between. This CDR3 has 14 residues. The CDR3 DNA follows: TGTGCCAGCTCACCCGGCCGGGAGGACACTGAAGCTTTCTTT. Protein: CASSPGREDTEAFF.

V and J are TRBV28 and TRBJ1-1, with D possibly matching TRBD1 (5 bases). Germline V gene data show CDR1 as MDHEN and CDR2 as SYDVKM. V shed 3 bases and J shed 8 bases, with 13 bases lying between them. The CDR3 totals 13 residues. DNA of the CDR3: TGTGCCAGCAGTTTTCGGCAGGGAGCCGAAGCTTTCTTT. Translated: CASSFRQGAEAFF. Looking up the rest from reference TRBV28 and TRBJ1-1 gives the full variable domain: DVKVTQSSRYLVKRTGEKVFLECVQDMDHENMFWYRQDPGLGLRLIYFSYDVKMKEKGDIPEGYSVSREKKERFSLILESASTNQTSMYLCASSFRQGAEAFFGQGTRLTVV.

J is TRBJ2-1 and V is TRBV5-1; D may be TRBD1 (6 bases). V was shortened by 4 bases and J by 9 bases, with 11 bases between the two germline ends. Germline V lookup: CDR1 SGHRS, CDR2 YFSETQ. The CDR3 is 12 amino acids. CDR3 coding DNA: TGCGCCAGCAGCCTCGACAGGAGTGAGCAGTTCTTC. Amino acid sequence: CASSLDRSEQFF.

V is TRBV6-5 and J is TRBJ2-7; D unresolved. Germline V gene sequence: CDR1 MNHEY, CDR2 SVGAGI. Trimming shortened V by 5 bases and J by 7 bases, and 15 bases separated the two germline ends. The CDR3 is 13 amino acids. CDR3 region: CASSLGPRGEQYF. The CDR3 DNA reads as TGTGCCAGCAGTCTCGGACCCAGAGGTGAGCAGTACTTC.

The chain uses TRBV7-9 and TRBJ1-2; no definite D call. CDR3 length: 14 residues. Per germline, CDR1 SEHNR and CDR2 FQNEAQ (reference sequence). Trimming stripped 1 base from V and 4 bases from J, with 10 bases between. CDR3 in DNA: TGTGCCAGCAGCTTAGGATTCAAGGGCTATGGCTACACCTTC. Translating gives CASSLGFKGYGYTF.

This chain links TRBV5-1 with TRBJ1-2; the match to TRBD1 covers 8 bases. Trimming at V came to 4 bases and at J to 5 bases, leaving 10 bases not matched to a gene. From germline, CDR1 is SGHRS and CDR2 YFSETQ. This CDR3 has 15 amino acids. The CDR3 spells CASSNTGQAFYGYTF. CDR3 DNA sequence: TGCGCCAGCAGCAATACGGGACAGGCGTTTTATGGCTACACCTTC. The variable domain in full, with the rest retrieved from reference TRBV5-1 and TRBJ1-2, is KAGVTQTPRYLIKTRGQQVTLSCSPISGHRSVSWYQQTPGQGLQFLFEYFSETQRNKGNFPGRFSGRQFSNSRSEMNVSTLELGDSALYLCASSNTGQAFYGYTFGSGTRLTVV.

This chain connects TRBV18 to TRBJ1-2; 9 bases align to TRBD1. Trimming at V came to 1 base and at J to 9 bases, leaving 9 bases not matched to a gene. This CDR3 is 15 amino acids long. Per the germline V gene, CDR1 is KGHSH and CDR2 is LQKENI. CDR3: CASSPHPGQGIRYTF. For the CDR3, the DNA is TGTGCCAGCTCACCACACCCGGGACAGGGAATTCGCTACACCTTC.

The chain uses TRBV19 and TRBJ2-7; TRBD1 aligns across 7 bases. CDR1 and CDR2 (germline): LNHDA, SQIVND (reference sequence). The CDR3 consists of 13 residues. The V and J ends lost 4 bases and 7 bases, in that order; junction bases with no gene match: 7. The CDR3 spells CASSNRGGFEQYF. The CDR3, as DNA: TGTGCCAGTAGTAACAGGGGCGGCTTTGAGCAGTACTTC.

The V gene is TRBV27, the J gene TRBJ2-3; D is unresolved. In germline, CDR1 is MNHEY, CDR2 SMNVEV (reference sequence). V lost 3 bases to trimming and J lost 6 bases, with 4 bases between them. The CDR3 spans 11 residues. The CDR3 nucleotides read TGTGCCAGCAGTTTCCTGGATACGCAGTATTTT. It codes for CASSFLDTQYF.

The sample holds one count of this clone. CDR3 amino acids: CASSYSNPPGLGELFF. CDR3 sequence (DNA): TGTGCCAGCAGTTACTCGAATCCCCCCGGGCTGGGGGAGCTGTTTTTT. The rearrangement joins TRBV6-5 to TRBJ2-2; D not certain. Trimming left V 0 bases short and J 8 bases short, with 16 bases between. This CDR3 spans 16 amino acids. Germline V gene data show CDR1 as MNHEY and CDR2 as SVGAGI.

Here the CDR3 DNA reads TGTGCCAGCGCGGGACAGATCACCGGGGAGCTGTTTTTT. Its translation: CASAGQITGELFF. The chain couples TRBV2 to TRBJ2-2; D is possibly TRBD1 (7 bases). The germline gives CDR1 SNHLY, CDR2 FYNNEI. The V and J ends lost 8 bases and 4 bases respectively, with 11 bases between them. This CDR3 has 13 amino acids.

The chain links TRBV15 to TRBJ2-3, with D possibly TRBD2 on 5 matching bases. V was clipped by 5 bases and J by 2 bases, with 14 bases between them. The CDR3 totals 15 residues. Looked up from germline, CDR1 is LNHNV and CDR2 is YYDKDF (reference sequence). In nucleotides, the CDR3 is TGTGCCACCAGCCCGGACTCCCCCCTCACAGATACGCAGTATTTT. The encoded protein is CATSPDSPLTDTQYF. Complete variable domain (other parts from reference TRBV15 and TRBJ2-3): DAMVIQNPRYQVTQFGKPVTLSCSQTLNHNVMYWYQQKSSQAPKLLFHYYDKDFNNEADTPDNFQSRRPNTSFCFLDIRSPGLGDTAMYLCATSPDSPLTDTQYFGPGTRLTVL.

The chain uses TRBV27 and TRBJ2-1; no definite D call. Trimming removed 2 bases from V and 1 base from J, with 9 bases in between. The CDR3 extends over 15 amino acids. The germline CDR1 and CDR2 sequences are MNHEY and SMNVEV (reference sequence). CDR3 DNA: TGTGCCAGCAGTTTAAGTTTTTTTTCCTACAATGAGCAGTTCTTC. Residues: CASSLSFFSYNEQFF.

The V and J genes are TRBV6-5 and TRBJ1-4; D remains ambiguous. V lost 0 bases and J lost 8, with 7 bases in between. The CDR3 loop spans 13 amino acids. Looked up from germline, CDR1 is MNHEY and CDR2 is SVGAGI. CDR3 in DNA: TGTGCCAGCAGTTACTCGGGTCAGGAAAAACTGTTTTTT. It translates to CASSYSGQEKLFF.

This chain joins TRBV28 and TRBJ1-1; 10 nucleotides line up with TRBD1. The CDR3 totals 16 residues. V shed 4 bases and J 4 bases; nucleotides not matched to a gene: 9. Per the germline V gene, CDR1 is MDHEN and CDR2 is SYDVKM. Here the CDR3 DNA reads TGTGCCAGCAGTTCCCGGGACAGGGGTTGGGTCACTGAAGCTTTCTTT. It translates to CASSSRDRGWVTEAFF. Looking up the rest from reference TRBV28 and TRBJ1-1 gives the full variable domain: DVKVTQSSRYLVKRTGEKVFLECVQDMDHENMFWYRQDPGLGLRLIYFSYDVKMKEKGDIPEGYSVSREKKERFSLILESASTNQTSMYLCASSSRDRGWVTEAFFGQGTRLTVV.

This clone appeared once. The genes are TRBV5-1 and TRBJ2-7; the D gene is possibly TRBD1 (5 bases). There are 15 residues in the CDR3. Trimming stripped 4 bases from V and 7 bases from J, with 21 bases between. The germline gives CDR1 SGHRS, CDR2 YFSETQ. In nucleotides, the CDR3 is TGCGCCAGCAGCGCAACCACAGGTACCTTTGAGGAGCAGTACTTC. Translation: CASSATTGTFEEQYF.